Listed below are T cell receptor beta chains from one sample, sequenced in a study of cytotoxic CD8 clonotypes in ibrutinib-treated CLL. The method was immunoSEQ multiplex PCR; TCRdb's version includes in-frame clones alone and lacks a portion of them. The sample holds around 42,000 clones, over 50% seen once. The material was PBMCs, obtained after 24 months of ibrutinib treatment. These receptors were taken from a human donor with chronic lymphocytic leukemia. Both conserved end residues are part of each CDR3. D genes are given only for firm matches. A row's size may be missing; if present it is once, few, many or a size class.

clone_size,v_call,d_call,j_call,cdr3_aa,cdr3_nt
.,TRBV9,.,TRBJ1-3,CASSAAQGQLIGNTIYF,TGTGCCAGCAGCGCAGCACAGGGCCAGTTAATCGGAAACACCATATATTTT
large,TRBV9,TRBD2,TRBJ2-7,CASSVLAGGGEQYF,TGTGCCAGCAGCGTACTAGCGGGAGGGGGCGAGCAGTACTTC
.,TRBV4-2,.,TRBJ2-5,CASSNGPNEETQYF,TGTGCCAGCAGCAACGGACCCAACGAAGAGACCCAGTACTTC
.,TRBV7-9,.,TRBJ1-1,CATQQSVDTEAFF,TGTGCCACCCAGCAAAGCGTAGACACTGAAGCTTTCTTT
.,TRBV7-9,.,TRBJ2-4,CASSPRGGSLAKNIQYF,TGTGCCAGCAGCCCCCGAGGTGGCAGTTTGGCCAAAAACATTCAGTACTTC
.,TRBV2,.,TRBJ2-1,CASSWQGVGEQFF,TGTGCCAGCAGTTGGCAGGGTGTGGGTGAGCAGTTCTTC
.,TRBV19,.,TRBJ1-5,CASRGQGGQPQHF,TGTGCCAGTAGAGGGCAGGGTGGGCAGCCCCAGCATTTT
once,TRBV7-9,TRBD2,TRBJ2-7,CASSLAALSGKSYEQYF,TGTGCCAGCAGCTTAGCCGCTCTCAGCGGGAAGTCCTACGAGCAGTACTTC
.,TRBV14,TRBD1,TRBJ1-1,CASSQENYRGEVAEAFF,TGTGCCAGCAGCCAAGAAAATTACAGGGGTGAAGTAGCTGAAGCTTTCTTT
many,TRBV11-2,.,TRBJ1-1,CASSLDRGLMNTEAFF,TGTGCCAGCAGCTTAGACAGGGGACTCATGAACACTGAAGCTTTCTTT
.,TRBV7-9,TRBD1,TRBJ1-4,CASTSTGPNEKLFF,TGTGCCAGCACCTCGACAGGGCCCAATGAAAAACTGTTTTTT
few,TRBV11-3,.,TRBJ2-1,CASSSPFLGPHEQFF,TGTGCCAGCAGCTCGCCTTTCCTAGGCCCCCATGAGCAGTTCTTC
few,TRBV19,.,TRBJ1-1,CASSIIGVNTEAFF,TGTGCCAGTAGTATCATAGGGGTGAACACTGAAGCTTTCTTT
.,TRBV5-1,TRBD1,TRBJ1-2,CASSPGGVDGYTF,TGCGCCAGCAGCCCAGGGGGCGTTGATGGCTACACCTTC
.,TRBV29-1,TRBD1,TRBJ1-1,CSVAGQGSVTEAFF,TGCAGCGTTGCCGGACAGGGGTCGGTCACTGAAGCTTTCTTT
.,TRBV6-5,.,TRBJ2-5,CASSYSSETQYF,TGTGCCAGCAGTTACTCTTCGGAGACCCAGTACTTC
.,TRBV5-8,.,TRBJ2-6,CASSLEPGANVLTF,TGTGCCAGCAGCTTGGAACCTGGGGCCAACGTCCTGACTTTC
many,TRBV2,.,TRBJ2-7,CASRKTPDRYEQYF,TGTGCCAGCAGAAAGACTCCGGACCGCTACGAGCAGTACTTC
.,TRBV29-1,TRBD1,TRBJ1-1,CSVRNRGPANTEAFF,TGCAGCGTCAGAAACAGGGGGCCAGCGAACACTGAAGCTTTCTTT
.,TRBV13,.,TRBJ1-2,CASSLGNGQIGYGYTF,TGTGCCAGCAGCTTAGGCAACGGGCAAATCGGCTATGGCTACACCTTC
.,TRBV19,TRBD1,TRBJ2-7,CASSFSGTGADEQYF,TGTGCCAGTAGCTTTTCCGGGACAGGGGCAGACGAGCAGTACTTC
.,TRBV7-9,.,TRBJ1-6,CASSLTSLGSPLHF,TGTGCCAGCAGCCTTACATCCTTGGGTTCACCCCTCCACTTT
.,TRBV15,TRBD1,TRBJ2-3,CATSRDLDRVGPQWDTDTQYF,TGTGCCACCAGCAGAGACCTGGACAGGGTTGGACCACAATGGGACACAGATACGCAGTATTTT
.,TRBV2,.,TRBJ2-1,CASRRQTKSSYNEQFF,TGTGCCAGCAGAAGACAGACTAAGAGCTCCTACAATGAGCAGTTCTTC
.,TRBV5-1,.,TRBJ1-6,CASSPTGLGNSPLHF,TGCGCCAGCAGCCCCACAGGACTCGGAAATTCACCCCTCCACTTT
.,TRBV2,.,TRBJ2-7,CASSVTSFSGYEQYF,TGTGCCAGCAGTGTTACAAGTTTCTCGGGCTACGAGCAGTACTTC
once,TRBV29-1,TRBD2,TRBJ2-5,CSVEISGGWEETQYF,TGCAGCGTTGAAATTAGCGGGGGGTGGGAAGAGACCCAGTACTTC
.,TRBV19,TRBD1,TRBJ2-3,CASRLRDSYTDTQYF,TGTGCCAGTCGCTTGAGGGACAGCTACACAGATACGCAGTATTTT
.,TRBV6-7,.,TRBJ2-7,CASYPRGEQYF,TGTGCCAGCTATCCGAGGGGCGAGCAGTACTTC
few,TRBV7-8,TRBD1,TRBJ2-5,CASSLGQGLGTQYF,TGTGCCAGCAGCTTAGGACAGGGCTTAGGGACCCAGTACTTC
.,TRBV6-1,.,TRBJ2-3,CASSLGGTSTDTQYF,TGTGCCAGCAGCCTTGGGGGGACTAGCACAGATACGCAGTATTTT
few,TRBV30,.,TRBJ2-1,CAWTRVLYNEQFF,TGTGCCTGGACGCGGGTGCTCTACAATGAGCAGTTCTTC
.,TRBV6-5,.,TRBJ1-1,CASSFRGGEAFF,TGTGCCAGCAGCTTCCGGGGAGGGGAGGCTTTCTTT
.,TRBV5-4,.,TRBJ2-3,CASSFRPDTQYF,TGTGCCAGCAGCTTTCGCCCAGATACGCAGTATTTT
few,TRBV28,.,TRBJ2-7,CASTGSYEQYF,TGTGCCAGCACAGGTTCCTACGAGCAGTACTTC
.,TRBV27,TRBD2,TRBJ2-7,CASSFHTGGAYEQYF,TGTGCCAGCAGTTTTCATACGGGGGGGGCCTACGAGCAGTACTTC
.,TRBV5-1,.,TRBJ1-2,CASSLVLADGYTF,TGCGCCAGCAGCTTGGTGTTAGCGGATGGCTACACCTTC
.,TRBV5-6,TRBD2,TRBJ2-5,CASSPWGGLAGGYQETQYF,TGTGCCAGCAGCCCCTGGGGGGGGCTAGCGGGAGGGTACCAAGAGACCCAGTACTTC
few,TRBV5-1,TRBD1,TRBJ2-2,CAIGTGLTGELFF,TGCGCCATCGGGACAGGGCTCACCGGGGAGCTGTTTTTT
.,TRBV7-3,.,TRBJ2-2,CASRPPGSGELFF,TGTGCCAGTCGCCCCCCTGGAAGCGGGGAGCTGTTTTTT
.,TRBV4-1,TRBD2,TRBJ2-3,CASSPALAGFPTDTQYF,TGCGCCAGCAGCCCTGCACTAGCGGGGTTTCCCACAGATACGCAGTATTTT
.,TRBV2,TRBD1,TRBJ1-5,CASSLQGHSNQPQHF,TGTGCCAGCAGTTTACAGGGGCATAGCAATCAGCCCCAGCATTTT
few,TRBV11-2,.,TRBJ2-5,CAGRRSGQETQYF,TGTGCCGGACGGCGGTCAGGCCAAGAGACCCAGTACTTC
.,TRBV30,.,TRBJ1-3,CAWSAGSDTIYF,TGTGCCTGGAGTGCTGGGAGTGACACCATATATTTT
.,TRBV7-2,.,TRBJ2-3,CASSLTLAADTQYF,TGTGCCAGCAGCTTGACCCTCGCGGCAGATACGCAGTATTTT
.,TRBV18,TRBD1,TRBJ2-7,CASSPRGGGYEQYF,TGTGCCAGCTCACCAAGAGGGGGCGGTTACGAGCAGTACTTC
.,TRBV5-8,TRBD1,TRBJ2-2,CASSRTGALNTGELFF,TGTGCCAGCAGCCGGACAGGGGCCTTGAACACCGGGGAGCTGTTTTTT
once,TRBV25-1,.,TRBJ2-7,CASRGASSYEQYF,TGTGCCAGCAGGGGGGCTAGCTCCTACGAGCAGTACTTC
.,TRBV5-4,.,TRBJ1-2,CASRLNDPGHPFDGYTF,TGTGCCAGCAGGTTGAATGACCCCGGACACCCGTTCGATGGCTACACCTTC
.,TRBV30,.,TRBJ2-4,CAWRASGHIQYF,TGTGCCTGGCGGGCGTCGGGCCACATTCAGTACTTC
.,TRBV7-8,.,TRBJ2-7,CASSPGTSYEQYF,TGTGCCAGCAGCCCCGGGACTTCCTACGAGCAGTACTTC
.,TRBV6-6,.,TRBJ1-1,CASSYGMNTEAFF,TGTGCCAGCAGTTACGGTATGAACACTGAAGCTTTCTTT
.,TRBV30,TRBD1,TRBJ1-2,CAWSRDSYYGYTF,TGTGCCTGGAGTAGGGACAGCTACTATGGCTACACCTTC
.,TRBV6-5,.,TRBJ1-5,CASSYSINPGQPQHF,TGTGCCAGCAGTTACTCGATTAATCCGGGACAGCCCCAGCATTTT